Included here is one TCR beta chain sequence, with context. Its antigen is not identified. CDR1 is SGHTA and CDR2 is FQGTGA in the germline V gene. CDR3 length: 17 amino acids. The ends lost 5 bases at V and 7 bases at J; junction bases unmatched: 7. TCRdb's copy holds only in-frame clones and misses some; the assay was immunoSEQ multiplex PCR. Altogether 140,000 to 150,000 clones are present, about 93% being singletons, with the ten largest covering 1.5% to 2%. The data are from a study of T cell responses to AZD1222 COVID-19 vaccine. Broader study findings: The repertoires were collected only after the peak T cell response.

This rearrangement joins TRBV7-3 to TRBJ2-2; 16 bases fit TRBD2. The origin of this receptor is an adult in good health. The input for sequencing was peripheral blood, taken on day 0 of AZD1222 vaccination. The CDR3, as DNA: TGTGCCAGCAGCCCGGGACTAGCGGGAGGGCCGAGCGGGGAGCTGTTTTTT. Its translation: CASSPGLAGGPSGELFF.